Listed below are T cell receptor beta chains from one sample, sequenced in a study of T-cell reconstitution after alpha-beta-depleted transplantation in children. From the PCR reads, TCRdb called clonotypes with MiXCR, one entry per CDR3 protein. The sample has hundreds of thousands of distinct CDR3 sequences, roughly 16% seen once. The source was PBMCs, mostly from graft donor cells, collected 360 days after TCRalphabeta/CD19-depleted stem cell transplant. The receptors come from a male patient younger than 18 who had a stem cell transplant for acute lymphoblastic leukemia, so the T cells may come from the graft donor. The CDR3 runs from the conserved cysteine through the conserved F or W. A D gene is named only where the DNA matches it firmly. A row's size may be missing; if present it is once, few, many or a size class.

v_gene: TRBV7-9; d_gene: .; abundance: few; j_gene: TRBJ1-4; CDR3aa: CASTFNEKLFF; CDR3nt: TGTGCCAGCACGTTTAATGAAAAACTGTTTTTT
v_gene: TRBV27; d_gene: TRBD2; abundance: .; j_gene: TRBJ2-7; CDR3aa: CASSYLGGSSYEQYF; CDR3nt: TGTGCCAGCAGTTATTTGGGAGGGAGCTCCTACGAGCAGTACTTC
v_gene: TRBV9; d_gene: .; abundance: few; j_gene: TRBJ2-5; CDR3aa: CASSAAHGQETQYF; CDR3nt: TGTGCCAGCAGCGCTGCGCACGGACAAGAGACCCAGTACTTC
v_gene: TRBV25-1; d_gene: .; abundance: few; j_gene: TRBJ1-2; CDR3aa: CASSEWGREHGYTF; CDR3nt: TGTGCCAGCAGTGAATGGGGCAGGGAGCATGGCTACACCTTC
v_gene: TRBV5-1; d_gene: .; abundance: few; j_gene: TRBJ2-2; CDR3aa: CASGRSTGPTGELFF; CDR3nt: TGCGCCAGCGGGCGAAGCACGGGCCCCACCGGGGAGCTGTTTTTT
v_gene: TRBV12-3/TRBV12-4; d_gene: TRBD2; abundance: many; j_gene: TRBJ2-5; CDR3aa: CASSFQAGVWETQYF; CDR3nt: TGTGCCAGCAGTTTTCAAGCGGGAGTGTGGGAGACCCAGTACTTC
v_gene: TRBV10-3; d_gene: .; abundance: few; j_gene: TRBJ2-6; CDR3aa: CAIRLEWAGANVLTF; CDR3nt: TGTGCCATCAGGCTGGAGTGGGCTGGGGCCAACGTCCTGACTTTC
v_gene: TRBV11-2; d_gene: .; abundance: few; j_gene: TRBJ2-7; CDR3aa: CASSSIQGSSYEQYF; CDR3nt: TGTGCCAGCAGCTCGATACAGGGAAGCTCCTACGAGCAGTACTTC
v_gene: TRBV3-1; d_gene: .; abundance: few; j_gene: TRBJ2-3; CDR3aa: CASSHASASTDTQYF; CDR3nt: TGTGCCAGCAGCCACGCGAGCGCCAGCACAGATACGCAGTATTTT
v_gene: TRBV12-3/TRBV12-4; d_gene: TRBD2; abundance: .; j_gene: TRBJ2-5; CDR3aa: CASSFRAGRLQETQYF; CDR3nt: TGTGCCAGCAGTTTTCGGGCCGGGAGGCTCCAAGAGACCCAGTACTTC
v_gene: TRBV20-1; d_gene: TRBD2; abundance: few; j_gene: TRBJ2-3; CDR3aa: CSARREGYTDTQYF; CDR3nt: TGCAGTGCTAGGCGGGAGGGATATACAGATACGCAGTATTTT
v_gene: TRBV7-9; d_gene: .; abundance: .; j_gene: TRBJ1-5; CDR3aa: CASSFFKGIGSNQPQHF; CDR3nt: TGTGCCAGCAGTTTTTTCAAAGGCATTGGGAGCAATCAGCCCCAGCATTTT
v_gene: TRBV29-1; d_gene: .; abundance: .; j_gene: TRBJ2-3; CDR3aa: CSVAGASPDTQYF; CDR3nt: TGCAGCGTAGCAGGGGCATCACCAGATACGCAGTATTTT
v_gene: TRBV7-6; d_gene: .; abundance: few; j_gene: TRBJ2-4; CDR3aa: CASSLGSKNIQYF; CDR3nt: TGTGCCAGCAGCTTGGGTTCCAAAAACATTCAGTACTTC
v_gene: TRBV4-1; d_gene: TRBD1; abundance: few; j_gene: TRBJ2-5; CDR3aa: CASSQGFRDRVEETQYF; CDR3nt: TGCGCCAGCAGCCAGGGGTTCCGGGACAGGGTTGAAGAGACCCAGTACTTC
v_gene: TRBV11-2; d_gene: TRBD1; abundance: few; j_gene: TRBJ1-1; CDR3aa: CASSFYRGVNGNTEAFF; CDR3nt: TGTGCCAGCAGCTTTTACAGGGGTGTAAATGGGAACACTGAAGCTTTCTTT
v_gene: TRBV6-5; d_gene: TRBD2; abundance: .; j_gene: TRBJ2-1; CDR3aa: CASSYIAGGINEQFF; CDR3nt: TGTGCCAGCAGTTATATTGCGGGAGGTATTAATGAGCAGTTCTTC
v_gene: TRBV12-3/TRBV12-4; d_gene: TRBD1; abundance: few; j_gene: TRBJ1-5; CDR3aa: CASSQRDRNQPQHF; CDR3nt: TGTGCCAGCAGTCAAAGGGACAGAAATCAGCCCCAGCATTTT
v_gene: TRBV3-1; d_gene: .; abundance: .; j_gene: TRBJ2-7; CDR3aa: CASSRPGPKKYEQYF; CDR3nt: TGTGCCAGCAGCCGTCCGGGACCAAAAAAATACGAGCAGTACTTC
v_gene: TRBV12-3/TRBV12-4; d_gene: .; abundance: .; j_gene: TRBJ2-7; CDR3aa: CASSLWAQGHYEQYF; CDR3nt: TGTGCCAGCAGTTTATGGGCCCAGGGGCACTACGAGCAGTACTTC
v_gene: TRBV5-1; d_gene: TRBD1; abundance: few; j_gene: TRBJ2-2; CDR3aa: CASMRTGANTGELFF; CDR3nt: TGCGCCAGCATGCGGACAGGGGCGAACACCGGGGAGCTGTTTTTT
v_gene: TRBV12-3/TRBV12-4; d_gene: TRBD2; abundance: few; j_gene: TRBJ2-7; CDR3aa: CASRRLAGGRNEQYF; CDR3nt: TGTGCCAGCAGGAGACTAGCGGGGGGCCGGAACGAGCAGTACTTC
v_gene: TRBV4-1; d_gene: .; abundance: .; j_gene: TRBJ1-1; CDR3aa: CASSQGFGDEAFF; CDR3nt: TGCGCCAGCAGCCAAGGGTTCGGCGATGAAGCTTTCTTT
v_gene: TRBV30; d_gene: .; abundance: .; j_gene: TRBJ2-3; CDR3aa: CAWNDLGTDTQYF; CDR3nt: TGTGCCTGGAACGACTTAGGCACAGATACGCAGTATTTT
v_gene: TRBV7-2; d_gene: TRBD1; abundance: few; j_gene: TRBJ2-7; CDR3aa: CASSSRSGTGYEQYF; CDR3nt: TGTGCCAGCAGCTCCAGATCCGGGACAGGATACGAGCAGTACTTC
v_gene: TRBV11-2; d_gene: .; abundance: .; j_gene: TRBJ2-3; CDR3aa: CASSLSVFTDTQYF; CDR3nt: TGTGCCAGCAGCTTGAGCGTCTTCACAGATACGCAGTATTTT
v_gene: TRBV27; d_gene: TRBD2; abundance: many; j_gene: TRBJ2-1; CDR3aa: CASSPYSGGGTYNEQFF; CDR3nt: TGTGCCAGCAGTCCCTACTCAGGCGGGGGGACCTACAATGAGCAGTTCTTC
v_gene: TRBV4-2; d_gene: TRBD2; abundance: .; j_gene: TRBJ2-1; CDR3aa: CASSQGTSGNNEQFF; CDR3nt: TGTGCCAGCAGCCAAGGGACTAGCGGGAACAATGAGCAGTTCTTC
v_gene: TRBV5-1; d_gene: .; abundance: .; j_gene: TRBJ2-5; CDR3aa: CASSTDNQETQYF; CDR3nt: TGCGCCAGCAGCACAGACAACCAAGAGACCCAGTACTTC
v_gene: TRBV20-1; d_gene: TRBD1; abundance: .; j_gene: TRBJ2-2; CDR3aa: CSAKRQGTLNTGELFF; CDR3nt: TGCAGTGCTAAAAGACAGGGGACCTTGAACACCGGGGAGCTGTTTTTT
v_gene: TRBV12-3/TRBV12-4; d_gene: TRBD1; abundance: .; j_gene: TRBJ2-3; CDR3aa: CASIQDRGTDTQYF; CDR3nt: TGTGCCAGCATCCAAGACAGGGGCACAGATACGCAGTATTTT
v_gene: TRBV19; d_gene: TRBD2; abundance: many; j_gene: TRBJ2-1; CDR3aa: CASSLRTSYNEQFF; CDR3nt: TGTGCCAGTAGCCTTAGGACTAGCTACAATGAGCAGTTCTTC